Presented here are 19 T cell receptor beta chains from one specimen sequenced in a study of a mutant IDH1 vaccine in newly diagnosed glioma. The time point was: week 35, safety follow-up. One vaccine dose held 300 ug of mutant IDH1 20-mer peptide and came with topical imiquimod. Their target antigens are unknown. TCRdb's table, derived via immunoSEQ multiplex PCR, lists solely in-frame clones and lacks some. Of roughly 52,000 clones listed, roughly 84% are singletons. Source: PBMCs, taken from a glioma patient whose treatment included an IDH1 peptide vaccine. All receptors come from a woman aged 18-30 years with glioma.

The chain combines TRBV5-4 with TRBJ2-7; the match to TRBD1 covers 8 bases. Germline loops: CDR1 SGHNT, CDR2 YYREEE (reference sequence). Germline trimming cut 4 bases from V and 7 bases from J; bases unmatched to any gene: 10. The CDR3 spans 14 residues. CDR3: CASSPPDRDKEQYF. In nucleotides, the CDR3 is TGTGCCAGCAGCCCTCCGGACAGGGATAAAGAGCAGTACTTC. The complete variable domain, with remaining parts taken from reference TRBV5-4 and TRBJ2-7, reads ETGVTQSPTHLIKTRGQQVTLRCSSQSGHNTVSWYQQALGQGPQFIFQYYREEENGRGNFPPRFSGLQFPNYSSELNVNALELDDSALYLCASSPPDRDKEQYFGPGTRLTVT.

This rearrangement joins TRBV18 to TRBJ2-7; no firm D call. Germline loops: CDR1 KGHSH, CDR2 LQKENI. This CDR3 contains 16 residues. V was pared by 2 bases and J by 6 bases, with 20 bases between. CDR3 sequence (DNA): TGTGCCAGCTCACCAGAGGTATTCGGGCAGTCCACCGAGCAGTACTTC. The encoded protein is CASSPEVFGQSTEQYF. Drawing the rest from reference TRBV18 and TRBJ2-7, the complete variable domain is NAGVMQNPRHLVRRRGQEARLRCSPMKGHSHVYWYRQLPEEGLKFMVYLQKENIIDESGMPKERFSAEFPKEGPSILRIQQVVRGDSAAYFCASSPEVFGQSTEQYFGPGTRLTVT.

V gene TRBV5-8 combines with J gene TRBJ2-7; a weak D match, TRBD1 (5 bases). The CDR3 spans 16 residues. The ends were cut back, 3 bases at V and 1 base at J, with 17 bases in the middle. Germline V CDR1 and CDR2: SGHTS, YDEGEE. DNA of the CDR3: TGTGCCAGCAGCTCGATACCTAGTGCAGGGTCCTACGAGCAGTACTTC. Translating gives CASSSIPSAGSYEQYF. Full variable domain (remainder filled in from reference TRBV5-8 and TRBJ2-7): EAGVTQSPTHLIKTRGQQATLRCSPISGHTSVYWYQQALGLGLQFLLWYDEGEERNRGNFPPRFSGRQFPNYSSELNVNALELEDSALYLCASSSIPSAGSYEQYFGPGTRLTVT.

The chain uses TRBV4-3 and TRBJ2-3; 7 bases match TRBD1. This CDR3 comprises 18 residues. From germline, CDR1 is LGHNA and CDR2 YSLEER. The ends lost 3 bases at V and 6 bases at J; junction bases unmatched: 18. The CDR3 nucleotides read TGCGCCAGCAGCCAGACCCCCGGGACAGCTCCCCGGTACGATACGCAGTATTTT. Translated, it gives CASSQTPGTAPRYDTQYF.

As for this clone: The DNA is omitted, as the CDR3 cannot be located on it reliably, and the CDR3 follows TCRdb's listing. The J gene is TRBJ2-7, the V gene TRBV27; whether TRBD2, the table's D call, matches the DNA was not checked. Germline CDR1 is MNHEY and CDR2 is SMNVEV (reference sequence). The CDR3 length equals 17 residues, ends included. The CDR3 sequence is CASSLHLRSGSSYEQYF.

This clone turned up a few times. The chain carries TRBV5-1 and TRBJ1-1, with a tentative D call TRBD1 (5 bases). Between the trimmed V and J ends, which lost 2 bases and 2 bases, there was a span of 13 bases. The CDR3 consists of 15 residues. Germline CDR1 reads SGHRS; CDR2 reads YFSETQ. The CDR3 nucleotides read TGCGCCAGCAGCTTTGGGCAGGGATTTAACACTGAAGCTTTCTTT. The encoded protein is CASSFGQGFNTEAFF. The full variable domain, its missing parts supplied by reference TRBV5-1 and TRBJ1-1, is KAGVTQTPRYLIKTRGQQVTLSCSPISGHRSVSWYQQTPGQGLQFLFEYFSETQRNKGNFPGRFSGRQFSNSRSEMNVSTLELGDSALYLCASSFGQGFNTEAFFGQGTRLTVV.

The J gene is TRBJ2-3, the V gene TRBV18; 9 bases line up with TRBD1. Germline CDR1 is KGHSH and CDR2 is LQKENI. This CDR3 is built from 16 residues. V lost 3 bases to trimming and J lost 5 bases; unmatched junction nucleotides: 9. CDR3 in DNA: TGTGCCAGCTCACCGCGACAGGGGGTTGAGGTAGATACGCAGTATTTT. Its protein is CASSPRQGVEVDTQYF. The complete variable domain, with remaining parts taken from reference TRBV18 and TRBJ2-3, reads NAGVMQNPRHLVRRRGQEARLRCSPMKGHSHVYWYRQLPEEGLKFMVYLQKENIIDESGMPKERFSAEFPKEGPSILRIQQVVRGDSAAYFCASSPRQGVEVDTQYFGPGTRLTVL.

In its sample, this clone was seen once. The chain employs TRBV7-2 and TRBJ1-2; the match to TRBD1 covers 10 bases. CDR1 and CDR2 (germline): SGHTA, FQGNSA. The CDR3 extends over 16 amino acids. V shed 5 bases, J shed 7 bases, and the junction held 13 bases outside the gene matches. In DNA form, the CDR3 reads TGTGCCAGCAGCCAAGGACAGGGGGGGGCTATTGCTGGCTACACCTTC. This gives the protein CASSQGQGGAIAGYTF.

The chain links TRBV11-2 to TRBJ2-3, with a weak D call TRBD2 (6 bases). The germline V gene has CDR1 SGHAT and CDR2 FQNNGV. This CDR3 has 14 residues. The V gene lost 4 bases and the J gene lost 4 bases, with 12 bases spanning the gap. The CDR3 protein is CASSSGTFSDTQYF. CDR3 in DNA: TGTGCCAGCAGCTCAGGGACTTTCTCAGATACGCAGTATTTT.

V is TRBV27 and J is TRBJ1-2; TRBD1 aligns across 9 bases. This CDR3 comprises 14 residues. Germline lookup yields CDR1 MNHEY and CDR2 SMNVEV (reference sequence). V dropped 2 bases and J dropped 6; count of bases not matched to a gene: 4. CDR3 loop: CASSLLGQGDGYTF. CDR3 nucleotide sequence: TGTGCCAGCAGTTTACTGGGACAGGGCGATGGCTACACCTTC.

The chain combines TRBV29-1 with TRBJ1-2; 7 positions agree with TRBD1. CDR3 length: 13 amino acids. Trimming cost V 0 bases and J 7 bases; bases outside gene matches: 5. Germline values: CDR1 SQVTM, CDR2 ANQGSEA. The CDR3 DNA sequence: TGCAGCGTTGAAGATTTGGACAGGAGTGGCTACACCTTC. Its protein is CSVEDLDRSGYTF.

This rearrangement joins TRBV12-5 to TRBJ1-4, with TRBD1 as a possible D gene (5 bases). V lost 5 bases to trimming and J lost 7 bases, with 14 bases between them. CDR1 and CDR2 from the germline V gene are LGHNT and FRNRAP. The CDR3 sequence is 14 residues long. The CDR3 DNA follows: TGTGCTAGTGGTCCTAGGGACGGGTCTGAAAAACTGTTTTTT. It encodes CASGPRDGSEKLFF.

A few counts support this clone. V and J are TRBV29-1 and TRBJ2-7; 8 nucleotides match TRBD1. This CDR3 is built from 13 residues. Germline trimming cut 3 bases from V and 4 bases from J; bases unmatched to any gene: 5. The germline CDR1 and CDR2 sequences are SQVTM and ANQGSEA. Here the CDR3 reads CSVDEGTGYEQYF. The CDR3 DNA reads TGCAGCGTTGATGAGGGGACAGGTTACGAGCAGTACTTC.

This clone was seen a few times. The chain has TRBV7-3 and TRBJ2-3; 8 bases are a match to TRBD2. Unmatched junction bases numbered 2, after V lost 5 bases and J lost 4 bases. CDR3 length: 13 residues. The germline V gene encodes CDR1 SGHTA and CDR2 FQGTGA. In DNA, the CDR3 is TGTGCCAGCAGCGCGGGGGGCCCAGATACGCAGTATTTT. It yields the protein CASSAGGPDTQYF.

The CDR3 region has the DNA TGTGCCAGCAGGAACAGTGCCCGAGGTAACACCATATATTTT. As protein: CASRNSARGNTIYF. The V and J genes are TRBV7-9 and TRBJ1-3; D not resolved. Germline V gene data show CDR1 as SEHNR and CDR2 as FQNEAQ (reference sequence). Trimming removed 6 bases at V and 7 bases at J, with 16 bases between. The CDR3 has 14 residues.

This clone came up a few times. V gene TRBV7-2 combines with J gene TRBJ1-2; 8 bases fit TRBD1. The ends lost 5 bases at V and 4 bases at J; junction bases unmatched: 9. CDR3 length equals 15 residues. Germline V gene lookup returns CDR1 SGHTA and CDR2 FQGNSA. Written as DNA, the CDR3 is TGTGCCAGCAGCCCAAAGACAGGGGCCTCCTATGGCTACACCTTC. It yields the protein CASSPKTGASYGYTF.

The J gene is TRBJ2-5, the V gene TRBV5-4, with 9 bases that match TRBD2. Unmatched junction bases numbered 8, after V lost 5 bases and J lost 0 bases. CDR3 length: 16 residues. In germline, CDR1 is SGHNT, CDR2 YYREEE (reference sequence). Here the CDR3 reads CASRSGLAGYQETQYF. CDR3 bases: TGTGCCAGCAGGTCGGGCCTAGCGGGGTACCAAGAGACCCAGTACTTC.

The chain carries TRBV6-6 and TRBJ2-3, with 8 bases fitting TRBD2. Trimming cost V 8 bases and J 1 base; bases outside gene matches: 5. This CDR3 has 14 amino acids. The germline V gene encodes CDR1 MNHNY and CDR2 SVGAGI (reference sequence). The CDR3 loop reads CASFSGVRTDTQYF. As DNA, the CDR3 is TGTGCCAGCTTTAGCGGGGTGCGCACAGATACGCAGTATTTT.

This clone has just a few counts. This chain joins TRBV2 and TRBJ1-6; no clear D. V was pared by 5 bases and J by 17 bases, with 22 bases between. Germline V gives CDR1 SNHLY, CDR2 FYNNEI. The CDR3 loop spans 14 amino acids. The DNA of the CDR3 is TGTGCCAGCAGTCCACCGGGTGACACGCACCAGTTCCACTTT. This codes for CASSPPGDTHQFHF.